This TCR beta chain was identified in a study of blood T cell repertoires in COVID-19. Study-level background: Samples of COVID-19 (acute and convalescent) were obtained from the United States, Italy and Spain.

This clone was detected once. CDR1 and CDR2 (germline): SGDLS, YYNGEE. After removal of 0 bases from V and 6 bases from J, the junction contained 7 bases not matched to a gene. The CDR3 is 15 amino acids. Original data processing: Cell counts per sample came from amplifying reference gene primers. Using immunoSEQ multiplex PCR, the repertoire was profiled, and TCRdb retains in-frame clones only, with some absent. V, J and clone size are taken as reported in that table, and D and trimming were inferred from the DNA itself. The sample lists approximately 94,000 clones, roughly 90% occurring once. The sample comprised peripheral blood. This sequence joins TRBV9 and TRBJ1-1; 8 bases are shared with TRBD1. The TCR originated in a man aged 30-40 years in a cohort sampled during active COVID-19. The CDR3 DNA reads TGTGCCAGCAGCGTAGTTCCGGACAGGGTAGCTGAAGCTTTCTTT. This translates into CASSVVPDRVAEAFF. Based on the CDR3 plus reference TRBV9 and TRBJ1-1, the full variable domain is DSGVTQTPKHLITATGQRVTLRCSPRSGDLSVYWYQQSLDQGLQFLIQYYNGEERAKGNILERFSAQQFPDLHSELNLSSLELGDSALYFCASSVVPDRVAEAFFGQGTRLTVV.